Below are 27 T cell receptor beta chains sequenced from a single sample in a study of T cells in Graves' hyperthyroidism and ophthalmopathy. The investigators amplified TCR beta CDR3 regions from RNA transcripts. A set of HTBI primers served as the primers for a first-round RT-PCR of the TCR CDR3. TCRdb ran MiXCR on the multiplex PCR reads and lists one entry per CDR3 protein. The sample includes a few hundred thousand distinct CDR3 sequences, 46% of them seen just once. The specimen was peripheral blood or thyroid tissue (not recorded which). Receptors originate from a woman under 30 with Graves' hyperthyroidism.

This clonotype came up once. This sequence joins TRBV7-9 and TRBJ2-7; 9 bases are a match to TRBD2. This CDR3 spans 14 amino acids. V was pared by 5 bases and J by 2 bases, with 4 bases of the junction left unmatched. CDR1 is SEHNR, CDR2 FQNEAQ, per germline (reference sequence). This CDR3 reads CASSPASGTYEQYF. DNA for the CDR3: TGTGCCAGCAGCCCGGCTAGCGGGACCTACGAGCAGTACTTC.

J is TRBJ2-7 and V is TRBV6-2 or TRBV6-3; 7 positions match TRBD1. The CDR3 sequence is 13 residues long. After removal of 8 bases from V and 3 bases from J, the junction contained 7 bases not matched to a gene. The germline V gene encodes CDR1 MNHEY and CDR2 SVGEGT. DNA of the CDR3: TGTGCCAGCTCGAGGGGGCAGAACTACGAGCAGTACTTC. It encodes CASSRGQNYEQYF.

Concerning this clonotype: This may be a read error, as it is one base from a much larger clone. The CDR3 is CSARPSLGGQYF. The CDR3 coding sequence is TGCAGTGCTAGACCGTCCCTGGGCGGGCAGTACTTC. V usage is TRBV20-1 and J usage is TRBJ2-7; D uncertain. In germline, CDR1 is DFQATT, CDR2 SNEGSKA (reference sequence). V lost 2 bases and J 9 bases, leaving 14 bases between the germline ends. The length of the CDR3 is 12 residues.

As regards this clonotype: This clone may be a read error of a much larger clone one base away. The chain links TRBV5-1 to TRBJ1-5; D unclear. The V gene's germline CDR1 is SGHRS and CDR2 YFSETQ. The CDR3 has 13 amino acids. The CDR3 DNA reads TGCGCCGGCAGCTACTTCGGCAATCAGCCCCAGCATTTT. Amino acids: CAGSYFGNQPQHF.

This clonotype was recorded a few times. V gene TRBV7-3 combines with J gene TRBJ2-2; no firm D call. The V gene's germline CDR1 is SGHTA and CDR2 FQGTGA. This CDR3 is built from 15 residues. Between the trimmed V and J ends, which lost 6 bases and 0 bases, there was a span of 11 bases. CDR3 sequence (DNA): TGTGCCAGCAGTTCAGGCGGCGCGAACACCGGGGAGCTGTTTTTT. Translating it yields CASSSGGANTGELFF.

The chain carries TRBV7-9 and TRBJ2-7; 14 positions match TRBD2. This CDR3 has 15 residues. Germline V gives CDR1 SEHNR, CDR2 FQNEAQ (reference sequence). The V and J ends lost 5 bases and 9 bases, in that order; junction bases with no gene match: 9. The CDR3 is CASSPGTSGSHGQYF. Here the CDR3 DNA reads TGTGCCAGCAGCCCAGGGACTAGCGGGAGCCACGGGCAGTACTTC.

This chain joins TRBV29-1 and TRBJ1-2; D ambiguous. Germline V gene data show CDR1 as SQVTM and CDR2 as ANQGSEA. The CDR3 is 11 amino acids. V was shortened by 8 bases and J by 6 bases, with 13 bases between the two germline ends. The CDR3 DNA follows: TGCAGCTCCCGAGGTGGCGATGGCTACACCTTC. This sequence encodes CSSRGGDGYTF.

The V gene is TRBV29-1, the J gene TRBJ1-1; the match to TRBD1 covers 8 bases. This CDR3 region has 12 residues. J lost 7 bases, V lost 6 bases, and 7 bases had no gene match. From germline, CDR1 is SQVTM and CDR2 ANQGSEA. The CDR3 is CSVPGQANEAFF. Here the CDR3 DNA reads TGCAGCGTCCCGGGACAGGCCAATGAAGCTTTCTTT. The variable domain in full, with the rest retrieved from reference TRBV29-1 and TRBJ1-1, is SAVISQKPSRDICQRGTSLTIQCQVDSQVTMMFWYRQQPGQSLTLIATANQGSEATYESGFVIDKFPISRPNLTFSTLTVSNMSPEDSSIYLCSVPGQANEAFFGQGTRLTVV.

This clonotype appeared a single time. No DNA is shown, since the ends of the CDR3 on it are uncertain; the CDR3 is the one TCRdb lists. This sequence joins TRBV11-1 and TRBJ1-5. The length of the CDR3 is 22 amino acids, counting both ends. CDR1 SGHAT and CDR2 FQDESV come from the germline V gene (reference sequence). The CDR3 region is CASSFYICSARDWRHGNQPQHF.

As regards this clonotype: A read error may produce the germline difference seen at one junction end. CDR3 residues: CAGSWMGGSGTEKLFF. The DNA of the CDR3 is TGTGCCGGCAGCTGGATGGGGGGGTCGGGCACTGAAAAACTGTTTTTT. The chain carries TRBV7-2 and TRBJ1-4, with D tentatively TRBD1 (5 bases). This CDR3 has 16 amino acids. The germline V gene encodes CDR1 SGHTA and CDR2 FQGNSA.

The chain carries TRBV10-3 and TRBJ1-3; D ambiguous. V was trimmed by 10 bases and J by 4 bases, leaving 20 bases between them. CDR3 length equals 15 residues. Looked up from germline, CDR1 is ENHRY and CDR2 is SYGVKD. DNA of the CDR3: TGTGCCAGCAGCTACCTTCAGGAGGAAGGAAACACCATATATTTT. Translation gives CASSYLQEEGNTIYF.

This clonotype occurred many times. The V and J genes are TRBV2 and TRBJ2-5, with 7 nucleotides matching TRBD1. This CDR3 comprises 15 residues. V shed 6 bases and J 3 bases; nucleotides not matched to a gene: 10. Looked up from germline, CDR1 is SNHLY and CDR2 is FYNNEI. Here the CDR3 DNA reads TGTGCCAGCAGCTTATGGCGAGACAGGGAAGAGACCCAGTACTTC. Translation gives CASSLWRDREETQYF.

This clonotype occurred once. Since a much larger clone is just one base distant, this may be a read error. This chain links TRBV2 with TRBJ1-5, with unresolved D. The CDR3 loop spans 15 amino acids. Germline CDR1 and CDR2: SNHLY and FYNNEI. V was cut by 1 base and J by 9 bases, with 16 bases left in between. CDR3 sequence (DNA): TGTGCCAGCAGTGAAGTCCAGGCAGGTCCTCGGCCCCAGCATTTT. This gives the protein CASSEVQAGPRPQHF.

Comments on this clonotype: This may stem from a read error, because a much larger clone lies one nucleotide away. V and J are TRBV20-1 and TRBJ2-7; D is undetermined. The germline V gene has CDR1 DFQATT and CDR2 SNEGSKA (reference sequence). CDR3 size: 10 residues. CDR3 nucleotide sequence: TGCAATGCTAAGGCCTACGAGCAGTACTTC. Its protein is CNAKAYEQYF.

V and J are TRBV25-1 and TRBJ1-4; tentatively, D is TRBD1 (6 bases). The V and J ends lost 9 bases and 10 bases respectively, with 15 bases between them. The CDR3 length is 12 residues. Germline V gene sequence: CDR1 MGHDK, CDR2 SYGVNS. The CDR3 here is CARTGTSGKLFF. CDR3 nucleotides: TGTGCCAGAACCGGGACATCCGGAAAACTGTTTTTT.

The chain recombines TRBV20-1 with TRBJ2-7; 7 nucleotides align to TRBD1. Germline loops: CDR1 DFQATT, CDR2 SNEGSKA (reference sequence). Trimming cost V 1 base and J 1 base; bases outside gene matches: 4. This CDR3 spans 14 amino acids. Written as DNA, the CDR3 is TGCAGTGCTAGAGGGGCCAGGGGGTCCTACGAGCAGTACTTC. This codes for CSARGARGSYEQYF.

This clonotype came up many times. The genes are TRBV7-3 and TRBJ1-2; D gene ambiguous. The length of the CDR3 is 13 residues. V lost 5 bases and J lost 6, with 13 bases in between. Germline-derived CDR1 and CDR2 are SGHTA and FQGTGA. The CDR3 DNA follows: TGTGCCAGCAGCCCATTGGGAACAGATGGCTACACCTTC. It encodes CASSPLGTDGYTF.

The rearrangement uses TRBV7-2 and TRBJ2-2; D is uncertain. Germline values: CDR1 SGHTA, CDR2 FQGNSA. V was shortened by 5 bases and J by 4 bases, with 14 bases between the two germline ends. The CDR3 consists of 15 residues. The CDR3 loop is CASSQLRRVTGELFF. For the CDR3, the DNA is TGTGCCAGCAGCCAATTAAGACGGGTCACCGGGGAGCTGTTTTTT.

This clonotype was seen a few times. The rearrangement uses TRBV19 and TRBJ2-2; D is undetermined. Trimming cost V 5 bases and J 7 bases, with 8 bases left between them. Per the germline V gene, CDR1 is LNHDA and CDR2 is SQIVND (reference sequence). The CDR3 totals 12 residues. The CDR3 spells CASSFLGGELFF. CDR3 DNA sequence: TGTGCCAGTAGTTTCTTGGGCGGGGAGCTGTTTTTT.

This clonotype was recorded a few times. The chain couples TRBV20-1 to TRBJ2-5; D is undetermined. CDR3 length equals 14 residues. The V gene lost 3 bases and the J gene lost 3 bases, with 14 bases spanning the gap. Germline assignment: CDR1 DFQATT and CDR2 SNEGSKA (reference sequence). For the CDR3, the DNA is TGCAGTGCTAGTCCCGTAGACGGTGAAGAGACCCAGTACTTC. Translated, it gives CSASPVDGEETQYF.

The chain is built from TRBV11-2 and TRBJ1-2; the D is unclear. Germline V gives CDR1 SGHAT, CDR2 FQNNGV. CDR3 length: 11 residues. V gave up 5 bases and J gave up 7 bases, with 8 bases separating them. The CDR3 nucleotides read TGTGCCAGCAGCCAAGGGAGTGGCTACACCTTC. Protein: CASSQGSGYTF.

This clonotype was seen a handful of times. The junction differs from germline at one of its ends, possibly a read error. The rearrangement uses TRBV7-2 and TRBJ2-3; 8 nucleotides agree with TRBD1. Germline V gene sequence: CDR1 SGHTA, CDR2 FQGNSA. The CDR3 has 16 residues. DNA of the CDR3: TGCGCCAGCAGCTTACAGACAGGGGTTAGCACAGATACGCAGTATTTT. This encodes CASSLQTGVSTDTQYF. Full variable domain (missing parts from reference TRBV7-2 and TRBJ2-3): GAGVSQSPSNKVTEKGKDVELRCDPISGHTALYWYRQSLGQGLEFLIYFQGNSAPDKSGLPSDRFSAERTGGSVSTLTIQRTQQEDSAVYLCASSLQTGVSTDTQYFGPGTRLTVL.

This chain joins TRBV15 and TRBJ1-2; a possible D gene is TRBD1 (6 bases). CDR3 size: 15 residues. V was trimmed by 3 bases and J by 4 bases, leaving 15 bases between them. CDR1 is LNHNV and CDR2 is YYDKDF in the germline V gene (reference sequence). The CDR3 spells CATSSLERGLYGYTF. CDR3 bases: TGTGCCACCAGCAGCTTGGAGCGGGGGCTCTATGGCTACACCTTC.

The chain joins TRBV29-1 to TRBJ1-2, with 7 bases aligning to TRBD1. Germline V gene lookup returns CDR1 SQVTM and CDR2 ANQGSEA. The CDR3 contains 12 residues. Unmatched junction bases numbered 8, after V lost 8 bases and J lost 5 bases. The CDR3 here is CSFRGGQYGYTF. The DNA for the CDR3 is TGCAGCTTCAGGGGGGGGCAATATGGCTACACCTTC.

Turning to this clonotype: The junction and the germline gene differ at one end; a read error may be behind it. The rearrangement uses TRBV25-1 and TRBJ1-6; 8 bases line up with TRBD1. CDR3 length equals 17 residues. CDR1 MGHDK and CDR2 SYGVNS come from the germline V gene. The DNA of the CDR3 is TGCGCCAGCAGCGAACAGGGGGGTAGCACCTATAATTCACCCCTCCACTTT. Protein product: CASSEQGGSTYNSPLHF.

This clonotype showed up many times. V gene TRBV2 combines with J gene TRBJ2-7; perhaps TRBD2 as D (6 bases). Between the trimmed V and J ends, which lost 6 bases and 5 bases, there was a span of 20 bases. CDR3 length: 15 amino acids. Germline V lookup: CDR1 SNHLY, CDR2 FYNNEI. CDR3 sequence (DNA): TGTGCCAGCAGCCCATCCGCTAGCGTGGGCAACGAGCAGTACTTC. It translates to CASSPSASVGNEQYF.

In this sample, this clonotype turned up once. The chain couples TRBV6-4 to TRBJ1-5, with D tentatively TRBD1 (6 bases). This CDR3 has 15 residues. The germline V and J ends were trimmed by 0 bases and 11 bases, with 17 bases remaining between them. The germline V gene has CDR1 MRHNA and CDR2 SNTAGT. The CDR3 DNA reads as TGTGCCAGCAGTGACTCCCTGGGGGGGGCGCGAACCCAGCATTTT. It translates to CASSDSLGGARTQHF.